The 25 T cell receptor beta chains presented below share a single source sample, sequenced in a study of T cells in Graves' hyperthyroidism and ophthalmopathy (dated by TCRdb to the late 2010s). Library preparation used multiplex PCR. The instrument given in TCRdb is Illumina HiSeq 2000. Amplification of TCR beta CDR3 regions was carried out from RNA transcripts. A first-round RT-PCR of the TCR CDR3 used the HTBI primer set with the Qiagen OneStep RT-PCR kit. TCRdb handled the public reads itself, with Q25 trimming in fastp and clone calling in MiXCR, and kept productive beta chains. Identical CDR3 proteins give one entry, which carries the most common genes and DNA. This sample gives fewer than 200,000 distinct CDR3 sequences in total; about 17% of them show up just once. The ten largest clones add up to roughly 30% of the sample. Material for sequencing was blood. These receptors all come from a woman between 45 and 65 years old with Graves' hyperthyroidism.

In this sample, this clonotype turned up many times. V is TRBV6-1 and J is TRBJ1-2, with no clear D. V was cut by 6 bases and J by 9 bases, with 20 bases left in between. This CDR3 is built from 14 residues. Germline V CDR1 and CDR2: MNHNS, SASEGT. CDR3 sequence: CASSLRTGASRYTF. CDR3 DNA: TGTGCCAGCAGCCTTCGGACGGGTGCCTCCCGCTACACCTTC.

This clonotype has more than one count but fewer than ten. The chain couples TRBV19 to TRBJ2-1, with TRBD2 matching 9 bases. Germline CDR1 and CDR2: LNHDA and SQIVND (reference sequence). This CDR3 is built from 13 residues. After removal of 4 bases from V and 5 bases from J, the junction contained 0 bases not matched to a gene. For the CDR3, the DNA is TGTGCCAGTAGTAGCGGGGGGGACAATGAGCAGTTCTTC. Encoded protein: CASSSGGDNEQFF. Supplemented by reference TRBV19 and TRBJ2-1, the full variable domain reads DGGITQSPKYLFRKEGQNVTLSCEQNLNHDAMYWYRQDPGQGLRLIYYSQIVNDFQKGDIAEGYSVSREKKESFPLTVTSAQKNPTAFYLCASSSGGDNEQFFGPGTRLTVL.

In its sample, this clonotype was seen many times. The V and J genes are TRBV7-9 and TRBJ1-2; a weak D match, TRBD1 (6 bases). Germline CDR1 SEHNR, CDR2 FQNEAQ (reference sequence). Trimming shortened V by 3 bases and J by 4 bases, and 9 bases separated the two germline ends. This CDR3 contains 13 residues. CDR3 in DNA: TGTGCCAGCAGCTTTGGACAGCTCTATGGCTACACCTTC. It codes for CASSFGQLYGYTF.

This clonotype was picked up many times. This chain joins TRBV20-1 and TRBJ1-2; weak D call: TRBD1 (5 bases). Trimming stripped 3 bases from V and 6 bases from J, with 17 bases between. This CDR3 has 14 residues. The germline CDR1 and CDR2 sequences are DFQATT and SNEGSKA (reference sequence). This chain's CDR3 is CSASDWGSSDGYTF. The CDR3 region has the DNA TGCAGTGCTAGCGACTGGGGGTCGAGCGATGGCTACACCTTC.

This clonotype was counted at least ten times. The genes are TRBV7-2 and TRBJ2-7; possibly TRBD2 for D (5 bases). V lost 2 bases and J 4 bases, leaving 18 bases between the germline ends. Germline CDR1 and CDR2: SGHTA and FQGNSA. The CDR3 is 16 amino acids. The CDR3, as DNA: TGTGCCAGCAGCTTAAGTGAGGGCAGGAAGAGGTACGAGCAGTACTTC. It translates to CASSLSEGRKRYEQYF.

This clonotype has a handful of counts. The junction shows a germline mismatch at one end, possibly a read error. This rearrangement joins TRBV7-7 to TRBJ2-5; unclear D gene. This CDR3 contains 14 residues. Germline V CDR1 and CDR2: SSHAT, FNYEAQ (reference sequence). The CDR3 region has the DNA TGTGCTAGCAGCTTAGATATGTACCAAGAGACCCAGTACTTC. The encoded protein is CASSLDMYQETQYF. Full variable domain (remainder filled in from reference TRBV7-7 and TRBJ2-5): GAGVSQSPRYKVTKRGQDVTLRCDPISSHATLYWYQQALGQGPEFLTYFNYEAQPDKSGLPSDRFSAERPEGSISTLTIQRTEQRDSAMYRCASSLDMYQETQYFGPGTRLLVL.

This clonotype was counted ten times or more. The rearrangement links TRBV28 to TRBJ1-2; D unclear. Germline lookup yields CDR1 MDHEN and CDR2 SYDVKM. The CDR3 spans 12 residues. Trimming removed 6 bases at V and 2 bases at J, with 7 bases between. The CDR3 region is CASSSDNYGYTF. As DNA, the CDR3 is TGTGCCAGCAGCTCCGACAACTATGGCTACACCTTC.

At least ten counts were recorded for this clonotype. Compared with germline, one end of the junction differs, possibly owing to a read error. This rearrangement joins TRBV7-7 to TRBJ2-7; D is unclear. Looked up from germline, CDR1 is SSHAT and CDR2 is FNYEAQ (reference sequence). CDR3 size: 13 residues. The CDR3 DNA follows: TGTGCTAGCAGTTCGCGGCTGGGGTACGAGCAGTACTTC. Encoded protein: CASSSRLGYEQYF.

The table lists this clonotype with a count of one. The rearrangement joins TRBV12-3 or TRBV12-4 to TRBJ1-1, with TRBD1 matching over 9 bases. The CDR3 consists of 14 residues. V was pared by 4 bases and J by 5 bases, with 5 bases of the junction left unmatched. The CDR3 DNA reads TGTGCCAGCAGTTCTAACAGGGGGCGAACTGAAGCTTTCTTT. Protein product: CASSSNRGRTEAFF.

The chain combines TRBV18 with TRBJ1-4; the D is unclear. V gave up 1 base and J gave up 2 bases, with 11 bases separating them. The V gene's germline CDR1 is KGHSH and CDR2 LQKENI. The CDR3 covers 16 residues. DNA for the CDR3: TGTGCCAGCTCACCACTTTTGGGAGAGACTAATGAAAAACTGTTTTTT. The encoded protein is CASSPLLGETNEKLFF.

The chain combines TRBV5-1 with TRBJ1-2; D ambiguous. V was pared by 3 bases and J by 2 bases, with 14 bases between. The CDR3 runs to 15 residues. Germline-derived CDR1 and CDR2 are SGHRS and YFSETQ. This CDR3 reads CASSSLTLGNYGYTF. Written as DNA, the CDR3 is TGCGCCAGCAGCTCCCTAACTCTGGGAAACTATGGCTACACCTTC.

The chain couples TRBV6-2 or TRBV6-3 to TRBJ2-2; TRBD2 is a possible D gene (5 bases). This CDR3 region has 16 residues. The germline CDR1 and CDR2 sequences are MNHEY and SVGEGT. Trimming took off 5 bases at V and 1 base at J, with 14 bases between the two ends. DNA for the CDR3: TGTGCCAGCAGTCCGGGGTGGCAGATGAACACCGGGGAGCTGTTTTTT. Amino acids: CASSPGWQMNTGELFF.

This clonotype occurred a few times. This chain uses TRBV6-2 or TRBV6-3 with TRBJ2-5; 9 nucleotides agree with TRBD2. Germline CDR1 MNHEY, CDR2 SVGEGT. There are 15 residues in the CDR3. J lost 2 bases, V lost 5 bases, and 6 bases had no gene match. CDR3 amino acids: CASSRTSVHQETQYF. The CDR3 DNA follows: TGTGCCAGCAGTCGGACTAGCGTTCATCAAGAGACCCAGTACTTC.

The rearrangement links TRBV12-3 or TRBV12-4 to TRBJ1-2; 11 nucleotides align to TRBD1. The CDR3 loop spans 17 amino acids. The V and J ends lost 3 bases and 5 bases, in that order; junction bases with no gene match: 11. The CDR3 nucleotides read TGTGCCAGCAGTTTTTTCTCGGACAGGGGGCGCCGGTATGGCTACACCTTC. Amino acid sequence: CASSFFSDRGRRYGYTF.

This clonotype has at least ten counts. The chain carries TRBV7-9 and TRBJ2-1; D tentatively reads TRBD1 or TRBD2 (5 bases each). The V end lost 5 bases, the J end lost 2 bases, and 22 bases lay between the germline ends. CDR3 length equals 18 residues. In germline, CDR1 is SEHNR, CDR2 FQNEAQ (reference sequence). Here the CDR3 DNA reads TGTGCCAGCAGCATTAGGGACGTCACCCCAGGGACCTACAATGAGCAGTTCTTC. It specifies CASSIRDVTPGTYNEQFF.

The chain uses TRBV6-1 and TRBJ1-2; D is uncertain. The germline V gene encodes CDR1 MNHNS and CDR2 SASEGT. V was pared by 8 bases and J by 4 bases, with 14 bases between. This CDR3 region has 13 residues. This CDR3 reads CASGRSSAYGYTF. CDR3 coding DNA: TGTGCCAGCGGCCGGTCATCAGCCTATGGCTACACCTTC.

The V and J genes are TRBV5-1 and TRBJ2-3; TRBD1 might be the D (6 bases). The CDR3 contains 15 residues. Trimming removed 3 bases from V and 1 base from J, with 12 bases in between. Germline-derived CDR1 and CDR2 are SGHRS and YFSETQ. The CDR3 region is CASSSRTDRTDTQYF. As DNA, the CDR3 is TGCGCCAGCAGCTCACGGACAGACCGCACAGATACGCAGTATTTT.

In its sample, this clonotype was seen many times. The chain links TRBV6-2 or TRBV6-3 to TRBJ2-7; D possibly corresponds to TRBD2 (6 bases). The CDR3 extends over 14 amino acids. Germline CDR1 reads MNHEY; CDR2 reads SVGEGT. The germline V and J ends were trimmed by 4 bases and 3 bases, with 13 bases remaining between them. The CDR3 spells CASSSGEDYYEQYF. CDR3 DNA: TGTGCCAGCAGTTCGGGGGAGGATTACTACGAGCAGTACTTC.

This clonotype was seen repeatedly, ten times or more. CDR3 sequence reads: CASSFQPGLSTDTQYF. CDR3 nucleotides: TGTGCCAGCAGCTTTCAACCCGGCCTGAGCACAGATACGCAGTATTTT. This sequence joins TRBV5-6 and TRBJ2-3; no definite D call. CDR3 length: 16 residues. V lost 2 bases and J 0 bases, leaving 13 bases between the germline ends. CDR1 is SGHDT and CDR2 is YYEEEE in the germline V gene.

This clonotype was observed many times. The chain joins TRBV7-6 to TRBJ2-2, with a tentative D call TRBD1 (6 bases). In germline, CDR1 is SGHVS, CDR2 FNYEAQ. The CDR3 is made up of 13 amino acids. With 5 bases removed from V and 5 bases from J, the gap between germline ends came to 9 bases. CDR3 nucleotide sequence: TGTGCCAGCAGCCCCGACAGGACCGGGGAGCTGTTTTTT. Translating gives CASSPDRTGELFF.

This clonotype was counted ten times or more. This sequence joins TRBV7-3 and TRBJ2-3; TRBD1 agrees at 9 bases. There are 17 residues in the CDR3. The V segment lost 1 base and the J segment 3 bases; nucleotides outside the gene matches: 8. Germline values: CDR1 SGHTA, CDR2 FQGTGA. The chain's CDR3 is CASSLRPTGGRTDTQYF. In nucleotides, the CDR3 is TGTGCCAGCAGCTTAAGGCCAACAGGGGGCCGAACAGATACGCAGTATTTT.

This clonotype was observed many times. J is TRBJ1-4 and V is TRBV7-9; 10 bases are shared with TRBD1. Germline-derived CDR1 and CDR2 are SEHNR and FQNEAQ (reference sequence). This CDR3 region has 13 residues. Trimming took 8 bases from V and 8 from J; bases not matched to a gene: 5. CDR3 sequence (DNA): TGTGCCAGCTCCGGGACAGGGGACGAAAAACTGTTTTTT. Amino acid sequence: CASSGTGDEKLFF.

This clonotype was counted ten times or more. The chain uses TRBV2 and TRBJ2-7, with TRBD1 as a possible D gene (6 bases). The V gene lost 5 bases and the J gene lost 2 bases, with 13 bases spanning the gap. This CDR3 has 14 amino acids. The germline V gene encodes CDR1 SNHLY and CDR2 FYNNEI. CDR3 nucleotide sequence: TGTGCCAGCAGTTTTAGACAGGAAACCTACGAGCAGTACTTC. Translating gives CASSFRQETYEQYF.

This clonotype was seen a few times. V usage is TRBV19 and J usage is TRBJ1-5; 8 bases match TRBD1. The V segment lost 5 bases and the J segment 6 bases; nucleotides outside the gene matches: 27. The CDR3 is 21 amino acids. Germline CDR1 LNHDA, CDR2 SQIVND (reference sequence). The CDR3 reads CASSPSAILHQNRGFSQPQHF. CDR3 nucleotide sequence: TGTGCCAGTAGTCCATCCGCCATCCTACACCAAAACAGGGGGTTTTCTCAGCCCCAGCATTTT.

This clonotype came up many times. The rearrangement uses TRBV6-1 and TRBJ1-3; TRBD1 matches 7 bases. CDR1 is MNHNS and CDR2 is SASEGT in the germline V gene. The CDR3 runs 16 residues. V dropped 7 bases and J dropped 3; count of bases not matched to a gene: 12. CDR3: CASTDPTGLDGNTIYF. CDR3 coding DNA: TGTGCCAGCACCGACCCGACAGGGTTGGATGGAAACACCATATATTTT.